This is a list of T cell receptor beta chains from one sample in a study of shared clonotypes between healthy human individuals. The protocol was immunoSEQ multiplex PCR, while the TCRdb copy is restricted to in-frame clones and leaves out a portion. Of hundreds of thousands of clones in the sample, around 97% were seen once. The source material was naive CD4+ T cells sorted from blood. These TCRs come from a woman aged 25 to 39 in good health. Both conserved end residues are part of each CDR3. Fields, in order: V gene, D gene, J gene, CDR3 protein. A D gene is named only where the DNA matches it firmly.

V gene: TRBV11-2
D gene: .
J gene: TRBJ1-1
CDR3 protein: CASSLRSKHEAFF

V gene: TRBV14
D gene: TRBD2
J gene: TRBJ2-1
CDR3 protein: CASSQGLAGVYEQFF

V gene: TRBV11-3
D gene: .
J gene: TRBJ2-7
CDR3 protein: CASSSISTWYEQYF

V gene: TRBV19
D gene: TRBD2
J gene: TRBJ2-7
CDR3 protein: CASSIGGRADYEQYF

V gene: TRBV25-1
D gene: .
J gene: TRBJ1-1
CDR3 protein: CATRDGPNTEAFF

V gene: TRBV7-9
D gene: .
J gene: TRBJ1-3
CDR3 protein: CASSLKQSSGNTIYF

V gene: TRBV29-1
D gene: .
J gene: TRBJ1-5
CDR3 protein: CSVTIRGHEDNQPQHF

V gene: TRBV18
D gene: TRBD1
J gene: TRBJ1-1
CDR3 protein: CASSPAQGANTEAFF

V gene: TRBV6-5
D gene: TRBD2
J gene: TRBJ2-7
CDR3 protein: CASSYWSGETYEQYF

V gene: TRBV7-9
D gene: .
J gene: TRBJ2-7
CDR3 protein: CASSLGRQGRGLTYEQYF

V gene: TRBV5-4
D gene: TRBD1
J gene: TRBJ2-1
CDR3 protein: CASSPWPTGQSYNEQFF

V gene: TRBV5-5
D gene: .
J gene: TRBJ2-5
CDR3 protein: CASSLGRVTVETQYF

V gene: TRBV7-8
D gene: TRBD2
J gene: TRBJ2-1
CDR3 protein: CASSLLQGLVNEQFF

V gene: TRBV2
D gene: TRBD1
J gene: TRBJ1-5
CDR3 protein: CASSEGWRQGAIQPQHF

V gene: TRBV6-1
D gene: .
J gene: TRBJ2-7
CDR3 protein: CASSERAYEQYF

V gene: TRBV7-3
D gene: .
J gene: TRBJ2-3
CDR3 protein: CASSFGQTDTQYF

V gene: TRBV28
D gene: TRBD1
J gene: TRBJ1-4
CDR3 protein: CASRGDRDEKLFF

V gene: TRBV28
D gene: .
J gene: TRBJ2-7
CDR3 protein: CASSSAMPAGYEQYF

V gene: TRBV27
D gene: .
J gene: TRBJ1-4
CDR3 protein: CASSRAGVNEKLFF

V gene: TRBV9
D gene: TRBD2
J gene: TRBJ2-1
CDR3 protein: CASSVDGRGYEQFF

V gene: TRBV9
D gene: .
J gene: TRBJ2-2
CDR3 protein: CASGRGGTGELFF

V gene: TRBV4-1
D gene: TRBD2
J gene: .
CDR3 protein: CASSQLLAGDIYEQYF

V gene: TRBV14
D gene: TRBD1
J gene: TRBJ2-2
CDR3 protein: CASLKGAGAGELFF

V gene: TRBV11-2
D gene: .
J gene: TRBJ2-6
CDR3 protein: CASSLVGVAGANVLTF

V gene: TRBV7-9
D gene: TRBD2
J gene: TRBJ2-3
CDR3 protein: CASSSGLAGGSTDTQYF

V gene: TRBV5-5
D gene: .
J gene: TRBJ1-5
CDR3 protein: CASSLEHSNQPQHF

V gene: TRBV29-1
D gene: TRBD2
J gene: TRBJ2-3
CDR3 protein: CSVEESSGSTDTQYF

V gene: TRBV5-1
D gene: TRBD2
J gene: TRBJ2-7
CDR3 protein: CASSWKLAGDHEQYF

V gene: TRBV28
D gene: TRBD1
J gene: TRBJ1-4
CDR3 protein: CASIPSRGQGVEKLFF

V gene: TRBV5-1
D gene: TRBD2
J gene: TRBJ2-1
CDR3 protein: CASKTSGRSSEQFF

V gene: TRBV29-1
D gene: TRBD2
J gene: .
CDR3 protein: CSVVPGLAGDEQYF

V gene: TRBV5-3
D gene: .
J gene: TRBJ2-7
CDR3 protein: CARSLVREWYEQYF

V gene: TRBV9
D gene: .
J gene: TRBJ1-1
CDR3 protein: CASSPWGQGFTEAFF

V gene: TRBV27
D gene: .
J gene: TRBJ2-4
CDR3 protein: CASKEGARVNIQYF

V gene: TRBV19
D gene: .
J gene: TRBJ2-3
CDR3 protein: CASRPEITGSTDTQYF

V gene: TRBV6-1
D gene: .
J gene: TRBJ1-5
CDR3 protein: CASSEAQGGQPQHF

V gene: TRBV7-2
D gene: TRBD1
J gene: TRBJ2-7
CDR3 protein: CASSFQGASREQYF

V gene: TRBV4-2
D gene: .
J gene: TRBJ1-4
CDR3 protein: CASSQVEATGEKLFF

V gene: TRBV7-8
D gene: .
J gene: TRBJ2-7
CDR3 protein: CASSPKRDIAYEQYF

V gene: TRBV6-5
D gene: TRBD2
J gene: TRBJ2-3
CDR3 protein: CASSYWGGVADTQYF

V gene: TRBV6-5
D gene: TRBD2
J gene: TRBJ2-1
CDR3 protein: CASSFSGRSNEQFF

V gene: TRBV4-1
D gene: .
J gene: TRBJ2-1
CDR3 protein: CASSQGYGAGSYNEQFF

V gene: TRBV6-5
D gene: TRBD1
J gene: TRBJ2-4
CDR3 protein: CASRTSGTENIQYF

V gene: TRBV25-1
D gene: .
J gene: TRBJ1-5
CDR3 protein: CASSSPYSFGVVNQPQHF

V gene: TRBV2
D gene: TRBD1
J gene: TRBJ2-2
CDR3 protein: CASSGTGVGTGELFF

V gene: TRBV5-1
D gene: TRBD2
J gene: TRBJ2-1
CDR3 protein: CASSSYSGTRGNEQFF

V gene: TRBV28
D gene: .
J gene: TRBJ1-2
CDR3 protein: CASSLDRGFNYGYTF

V gene: TRBV7-9
D gene: .
J gene: TRBJ1-5
CDR3 protein: CASSPYGSNQPQHF

V gene: TRBV29-1
D gene: .
J gene: TRBJ2-6
CDR3 protein: CSVGKQGSGANVLTF

V gene: TRBV5-1
D gene: .
J gene: TRBJ2-7
CDR3 protein: CASSPLTAAYEQYF

V gene: TRBV5-6
D gene: .
J gene: TRBJ1-5
CDR3 protein: CASSFRGSNQPQHF

V gene: TRBV28
D gene: .
J gene: TRBJ2-6
CDR3 protein: CASGSGANVLTF